This T cell receptor (beta chain) was recovered during a study of blood T cell repertoires in COVID-19. Study background: T cells, B-cell-depleted T cells, or PBMCs provided the cDNA or gDNA that served as material.

V lost 6 bases, J lost 3 bases, and 12 bases lay in between. The CDR3 totals 14 residues. Germline lookup yields CDR1 SGHRS and CDR2 YFSETQ. Source study methods: How many nucleated cells were present was estimated from reference gene primer amplification. The assay was immunoSEQ multiplex PCR, and TCRdb's table has in-frame clones only and misses some. Clonal size and the V and J genes are those of that table, whereas D and trimming came from the DNA. This repertoire shows about 190,000 clones, roughly 89% found once; its top ten account for under 4%. Participants were placed into cohorts based on the clinical history they reported. Contact with a PCR-confirmed or clinician-diagnosed COVID-19 case occurred within 2 weeks of entry.

What was sequenced was PBMCs or T cells enriched from blood (not recorded which). The V and J genes are TRBV5-1 and TRBJ1-4, with D possibly TRBD1 on 6 matching bases. This sequence originates from a woman younger than 45 who had been exposed to COVID-19. The CDR3 DNA is TGCGCCAGCAACCCGGGACACTCTAATGAAAAACTGTTTTTT. This sequence encodes CASNPGHSNEKLFF. Full variable domain (missing parts from reference TRBV5-1 and TRBJ1-4): KAGVTQTPRYLIKTRGQQVTLSCSPISGHRSVSWYQQTPGQGLQFLFEYFSETQRNKGNFPGRFSGRQFSNSRSEMNVSTLELGDSALYLCASNPGHSNEKLFFGSGTQLSVL.